The rows below give T cell receptor beta chains drawn from one sample of a study of vaccination effects on CD4 cells after COVID-19. No cognate antigen is known for these TCRs. Measured with immunoSEQ multiplex PCR; TCRdb has only the in-frame clones, and not every one. The data hold around 44,000 clones, with around 80% observed a single time. The sequences come from CD4+ T cells from PBMCs cultured without peptide, collected after COVID-19 vaccination. The receptors shown here come from a human donor who had a prior SARS-CoV-2 infection. Each CDR3 is given with its conserved first and last residue. Each record gives: J gene, clone size, V gene, D gene, CDR3 DNA, CDR3 protein. A D gene is named only where the DNA matches it firmly. Only part of the rows carry a size: once, few, many, or a class if the clone is expanded.

j_gene: TRBJ2-1; abundance: NA; v_gene: TRBV9; d_gene: NA; CDR3nt: TGTGCCAGCAGCGTTAGGGCCTCAGCCTCCTACAATGAGCAGTTCTTC; CDR3aa: CASSVRASASYNEQFF
j_gene: TRBJ1-6; abundance: NA; v_gene: TRBV9; d_gene: NA; CDR3nt: TGTGCCAGCAGCGCCCCCCGGGGGGGTGCAGGCGGGGGACCCCTCCACTTT; CDR3aa: CASSAPRGGAGGGPLHF
j_gene: TRBJ1-4; abundance: NA; v_gene: TRBV2; d_gene: NA; CDR3nt: TGTGCCAGCAGTGAAAGTAGGGGTTTGGGAGAAAAACTGTTTTTT; CDR3aa: CASSESRGLGEKLFF
j_gene: TRBJ2-5; abundance: NA; v_gene: TRBV11-1; d_gene: TRBD1; CDR3nt: TGTGCCAGCGAAACCGGGACAGAAGAGACCCAGTACTTC; CDR3aa: CASETGTEETQYF
j_gene: TRBJ1-2; abundance: NA; v_gene: TRBV7-2; d_gene: TRBD1; CDR3nt: TGTGCCAGCAGCCGGACAGGAAACTATGGCTACACCTTC; CDR3aa: CASSRTGNYGYTF
j_gene: TRBJ2-2; abundance: few; v_gene: TRBV4-1; d_gene: NA; CDR3nt: TGCGCCAGCAGCCGGACGGGACGGATCGCCGGGGAGCTGTTTTTT; CDR3aa: CASSRTGRIAGELFF
j_gene: TRBJ2-5; abundance: NA; v_gene: TRBV2; d_gene: NA; CDR3nt: TGTGCCAGCAGTGAAAGGGGCGGGACGGGAGAGACCCAGTACTTC; CDR3aa: CASSERGGTGETQYF
j_gene: TRBJ1-1; abundance: NA; v_gene: TRBV7-2; d_gene: NA; CDR3nt: TGTGCCAGCAGCGCAAGAATTTGGGGGAGCACTGAAGCTTTCTTT; CDR3aa: CASSARIWGSTEAFF
j_gene: TRBJ2-3; abundance: NA; v_gene: TRBV24-1; d_gene: TRBD2; CDR3nt: TGTGCCACCAGTCCCGGGGGGGCTAGCAATACGCAGTATTTT; CDR3aa: CATSPGGASNTQYF
j_gene: TRBJ2-3; abundance: NA; v_gene: TRBV3-1/TRBV3-2; d_gene: TRBD2; CDR3nt: TGTGCCAGCAGCCCCGGGACTAGCGGTGGAGATACGCAGTATTTT; CDR3aa: CASSPGTSGGDTQYF
j_gene: TRBJ2-5; abundance: NA; v_gene: TRBV6-6; d_gene: NA; CDR3nt: TGTGCCAGCAGTTTTCGGGAGACCCAGTACTTC; CDR3aa: CASSFRETQYF
j_gene: TRBJ2-1; abundance: NA; v_gene: TRBV4-3; d_gene: NA; CDR3nt: TGCGCCAGCAGCCAAGAAGGCGCTCTGGATGGGCTACCCTACAATGAGCAGTTCTTC; CDR3aa: CASSQEGALDGLPYNEQFF
j_gene: TRBJ1-5; abundance: NA; v_gene: TRBV30; d_gene: NA; CDR3nt: TGTGCCTGGAGTAAAGGTCGCGGCGGGAATCAGCCCCAGCATTTT; CDR3aa: CAWSKGRGGNQPQHF
j_gene: TRBJ2-3; abundance: NA; v_gene: TRBV2; d_gene: TRBD2; CDR3nt: TGTGCCAGCAGTGTATTGGGACTAGCGACAGATACGCAGTATTTT; CDR3aa: CASSVLGLATDTQYF
j_gene: TRBJ1-1; abundance: once; v_gene: TRBV2; d_gene: NA; CDR3nt: TGTGCCAGCAGTGAGATACGGGGGGTCACTGAAGCTTTCTTT; CDR3aa: CASSEIRGVTEAFF
j_gene: TRBJ2-3; abundance: once; v_gene: TRBV7-4; d_gene: NA; CDR3nt: TGTGCCAGCAGCTTAGGGGACGGGGATACGCAGTATTTT; CDR3aa: CASSLGDGDTQYF
j_gene: TRBJ2-2; abundance: few; v_gene: TRBV7-3; d_gene: NA; CDR3nt: TGTGCCAGCAGCTTACGTGGTGGCACCGGGGAGCTGTTTTTT; CDR3aa: CASSLRGGTGELFF
j_gene: TRBJ2-1; abundance: NA; v_gene: TRBV2; d_gene: TRBD2; CDR3nt: TGTGCCACCAGGACTAGCGGGAGAATCTACAATGAGCAGTTCTTC; CDR3aa: CATRTSGRIYNEQFF
j_gene: TRBJ1-6; abundance: NA; v_gene: TRBV7-9; d_gene: NA; CDR3nt: TGTGCCAGCAGCTTAGAGATGAGCTCCTATAATTCACCCCTCCACTTT; CDR3aa: CASSLEMSSYNSPLHF
j_gene: TRBJ2-5; abundance: NA; v_gene: TRBV9; d_gene: TRBD2; CDR3nt: TGTGCCAGCTCTGGACTAGCGGGAGGCCCGCAGTACTTC; CDR3aa: CASSGLAGGPQYF
j_gene: TRBJ2-5; abundance: NA; v_gene: TRBV7-2; d_gene: NA; CDR3nt: TGTGCCAGCAGCTTTATTAGCACAGGTTTGACCCAGTACTTC; CDR3aa: CASSFISTGLTQYF
j_gene: TRBJ1-5; abundance: NA; v_gene: TRBV3-1/TRBV3-2; d_gene: NA; CDR3nt: TGTGCCAGCAGCCAAGGACGGGAAAATCAGCCCCAGCATTTT; CDR3aa: CASSQGRENQPQHF
j_gene: TRBJ1-2; abundance: NA; v_gene: TRBV6-5; d_gene: TRBD1; CDR3nt: TGTGCCAGCAGCCAATGGGACAGCAAAAACTATGGCTACACCTTC; CDR3aa: CASSQWDSKNYGYTF
j_gene: TRBJ1-2; abundance: NA; v_gene: TRBV5-4; d_gene: TRBD1; CDR3nt: TGTGCCAGCAGCTCGAAAATGACAGGGGGCGACTATGGCTACACCTTC; CDR3aa: CASSSKMTGGDYGYTF
j_gene: TRBJ2-2; abundance: NA; v_gene: TRBV6-5; d_gene: TRBD2; CDR3nt: TGTGCCAGCTGGGCTAGCGGCACCGGGGAGCTGTTTTTT; CDR3aa: CASWASGTGELFF
j_gene: TRBJ2-1; abundance: once; v_gene: TRBV18; d_gene: NA; CDR3nt: TGTGCCAGCTCACCAAGTCCGGGTTACAATGAGCAGTTCTTC; CDR3aa: CASSPSPGYNEQFF
j_gene: TRBJ2-2; abundance: NA; v_gene: TRBV19; d_gene: TRBD2; CDR3nt: TGTGCCAGCCGGAGACTAGCGGGAAGGAGGAACACCGGGGAGCTGTTTTTT; CDR3aa: CASRRLAGRRNTGELFF
j_gene: TRBJ2-5; abundance: few; v_gene: TRBV19; d_gene: NA; CDR3nt: TGTGCCAGTGCCCCGGGACCGGGCCAACAAGAGACCCAGTACTTC; CDR3aa: CASAPGPGQQETQYF
j_gene: TRBJ2-4; abundance: NA; v_gene: TRBV20-1; d_gene: TRBD2; CDR3nt: TGCAGTGCAAGTAGCGGGGGGGCCGGCAAAAACATTCAGTACTTC; CDR3aa: CSASSGGAGKNIQYF
j_gene: TRBJ2-5; abundance: NA; v_gene: TRBV3-1/TRBV3-2; d_gene: NA; CDR3nt: TGTGCCAGCAGTTACTGGGAAGAGACCCAGTACTTC; CDR3aa: CASSYWEETQYF
j_gene: TRBJ2-1; abundance: NA; v_gene: TRBV19; d_gene: NA; CDR3nt: TGTGCCAGTAGTAGAAAAAATGTACCATACAATGAGCAGTTCTTC; CDR3aa: CASSRKNVPYNEQFF
j_gene: TRBJ1-1; abundance: NA; v_gene: TRBV11-2; d_gene: NA; CDR3nt: TGTGCCAGCAGCTTGACTCGGAACACTGAAGCTTTCTTT; CDR3aa: CASSLTRNTEAFF